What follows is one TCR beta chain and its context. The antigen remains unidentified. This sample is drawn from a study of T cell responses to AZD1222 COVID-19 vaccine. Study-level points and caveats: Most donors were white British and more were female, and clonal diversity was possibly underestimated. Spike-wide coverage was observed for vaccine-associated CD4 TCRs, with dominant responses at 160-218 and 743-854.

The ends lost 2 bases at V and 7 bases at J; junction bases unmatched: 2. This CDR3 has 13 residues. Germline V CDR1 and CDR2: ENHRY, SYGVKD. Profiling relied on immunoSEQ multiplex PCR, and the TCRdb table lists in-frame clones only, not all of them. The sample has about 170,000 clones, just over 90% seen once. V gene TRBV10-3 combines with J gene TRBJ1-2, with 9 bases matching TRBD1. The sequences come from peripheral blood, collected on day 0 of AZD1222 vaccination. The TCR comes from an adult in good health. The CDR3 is CAISEDRGAGYTF. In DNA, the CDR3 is TGTGCCATCAGTGAGGACAGGGGGGCTGGCTACACCTTC.